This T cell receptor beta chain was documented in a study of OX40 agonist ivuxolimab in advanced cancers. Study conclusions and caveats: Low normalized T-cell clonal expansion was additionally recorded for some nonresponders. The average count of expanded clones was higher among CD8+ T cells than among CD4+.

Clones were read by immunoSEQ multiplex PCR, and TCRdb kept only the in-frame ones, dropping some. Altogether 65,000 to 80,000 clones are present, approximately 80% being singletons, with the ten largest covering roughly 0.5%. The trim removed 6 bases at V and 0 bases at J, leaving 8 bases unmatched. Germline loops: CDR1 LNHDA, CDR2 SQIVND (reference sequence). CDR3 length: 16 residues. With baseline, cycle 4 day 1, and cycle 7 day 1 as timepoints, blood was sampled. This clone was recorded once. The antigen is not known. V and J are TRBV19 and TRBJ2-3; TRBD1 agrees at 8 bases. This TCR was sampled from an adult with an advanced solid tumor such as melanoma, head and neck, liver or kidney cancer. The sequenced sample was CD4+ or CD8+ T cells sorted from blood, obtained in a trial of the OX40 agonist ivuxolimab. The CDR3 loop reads CASSLMTGASTDTQYF. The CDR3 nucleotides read TGTGCCAGTAGCCTTATGACAGGGGCTAGCACAGATACGCAGTATTTT. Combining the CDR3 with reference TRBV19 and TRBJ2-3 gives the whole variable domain DGGITQSPKYLFRKEGQNVTLSCEQNLNHDAMYWYRQDPGQGLRLIYYSQIVNDFQKGDIAEGYSVSREKKESFPLTVTSAQKNPTAFYLCASSLMTGASTDTQYFGPGTRLTVL.